This TCR beta chain stems from a study of cytomegalovirus exposure and HLA in healthy donors. Clones were read by immunoSEQ multiplex PCR, and TCRdb kept only the in-frame ones, dropping some. The sample carries 98,000 or so clones, nearly 97% recorded once. The germline CDR1 and CDR2 sequences are SEHNR and FQNEAQ (reference sequence). CDR3 size: 16 residues. V was pared by 1 base and J by 5 bases, with 9 bases of the junction left unmatched. In regard to this clone: Its antigen remains unidentified.

Study findings and constraints: According to a later analysis, TCR clusters from the first cohort tended to co-occur in the 120 or so validation repertoires. Altogether, 160 or so TCR beta chains were recorded as cytomegalovirus-associated.

V and J are TRBV7-9 and TRBJ2-5; 8 positions agree with TRBD2. The sequence came from a woman aged 18-35 years in good health and CMV-seronegative. Sequencing was done on a sample of PBMCs. The DNA of the CDR3 is TGTGCCAGCAGCTTAGGGCTTGGAGCTAGCGGGGAGACCCAGTACTTC. Translation: CASSLGLGASGETQYF.